Below are 25 T cell receptor beta chains sequenced from a single sample in a study of spatial heterogeneity in lung cancer. General study results and limits: The study found that expanded intratumoral alpha and beta TCR counts tracked tumor mutation counts.

Time point indicated: sample taken at primary tumor resection. In TCRdb, the 5' RACE reads were re-called with MiXCR into one record per CDR3 protein. Of roughly 1,200 distinct CDR3 sequences in the sample, about 32% were seen once. No antigen has been identified for these receptors. Material: lung tumor tissue, obtained at surgery. The receptors shown here come from a male donor with early-stage non-small cell lung cancer.

A remark on this clonotype: The library was designed around alpha chains, so this beta chain is a stray read whose abundance carries little weight. V gene TRBV12-3 or TRBV12-4 combines with J gene TRBJ2-2; D may correspond to TRBD1 or TRBD2 (5 bases each). The V gene lost 3 bases and the J gene lost 12 bases, with 8 bases spanning the gap. CDR3 size: 11 residues. CDR3 amino acids: CASSFWGKLFF. CDR3 nucleotides: TGTGCCAGCAGTTTCTGGGGGAAGCTGTTTTTT.

This clonotype was counted between two and nine times. Because this beta chain is a stray read in a library intended to capture alpha chains, its abundance should not be given much weight. V usage is TRBV15 and J usage is TRBJ2-1, with TRBD2 matching over 12 bases. V dropped 4 bases and J dropped 1; count of bases not matched to a gene: 14. There are 20 residues in the CDR3. CDR1 is LNHNV and CDR2 is YYDKDF in the germline V gene (reference sequence). The CDR3 region is CATSKPSGRGVVPSYNEQFF. As DNA, the CDR3 is TGTGCCACCAGCAAACCTAGCGGGAGGGGGGTAGTCCCATCCTACAATGAGCAGTTCTTC. The whole variable domain, remainder taken from reference TRBV15 and TRBJ2-1, is DAMVIQNPRYQVTQFGKPVTLSCSQTLNHNVMYWYQQKSSQAPKLLFHYYDKDFNNEADTPDNFQSRRPNTSFCFLDIRSPGLGDTAMYLCATSKPSGRGVVPSYNEQFFGPGTRLTVL.

Of note for this clonotype: This beta chain represents an off-target read in a library built for alpha chains; its size is of limited meaning. The chain uses TRBV18 and TRBJ2-4; 8 bases match TRBD1. The CDR3 runs 13 residues. Trimming removed 6 bases from V and 9 bases from J; junction bases left unmatched: 7. CDR1 is KGHSH and CDR2 is LQKENI in the germline V gene. CDR3 sequence: CASSVDRESIQYF. CDR3 coding DNA: TGTGCCAGCTCGGTGGACAGGGAGAGCATTCAGTACTTC. The variable domain in full, completed from reference TRBV18 and TRBJ2-4, reads NAGVMQNPRHLVRRRGQEARLRCSPMKGHSHVYWYRQLPEEGLKFMVYLQKENIIDESGMPKERFSAEFPKEGPSILRIQQVVRGDSAAYFCASSVDRESIQYFGAGTRLSVL.

This clonotype appeared once. Little can be read into the size of this beta chain, an off-target read in a library designed for alpha chains. V gene TRBV20-1 combines with J gene TRBJ2-3; TRBD2 matches 11 bases. Germline V lookup: CDR1 DFQATT, CDR2 SNEGSKA (reference sequence). Losses at the gene ends were 3 bases for V and 5 bases for J; bases not matched to a gene: 10. CDR3 length equals 16 residues. The CDR3 nucleotides are TGCAGTGCTAGGAGGGGAACTAGCGGGAGAAAAGATACGCAGTATTTT. Protein sequence: CSARRGTSGRKDTQYF.

By share, this clonotype counts as large. A library made for alpha chains picked up this beta chain off target, so its size means little. This chain links TRBV9 with TRBJ2-7, with D unresolved. The CDR3 has 14 residues. Between the trimmed V and J ends, which lost 4 bases and 0 bases, there was a span of 11 bases. Germline CDR1 SGDLS, CDR2 YYNGEE. As DNA, the CDR3 is TGTGCCAGCAGCCCTACACTGTACTCCTACGAGCAGTACTTC. Protein: CASSPTLYSYEQYF.

By frequency in the sample, this clonotype is medium-sized. A library made for alpha chains picked up this beta chain off target, so its size means little. This chain connects TRBV19 to TRBJ2-2, with a possible D match to TRBD1 (6 bases). V shed 2 bases and J shed 3 bases, with 7 bases lying between them. Germline CDR1 is LNHDA and CDR2 is SQIVND (reference sequence). The CDR3 is 14 amino acids. The CDR3 sequence is CASSIKGDTGELFF. The CDR3 DNA reads TGTGCCAGTAGTATAAAGGGGGACACCGGGGAGCTGTTTTTT.

Worth noting for this clonotype: This beta chain represents an off-target read in a library built for alpha chains; its size is of limited meaning. V and J are TRBV20-1 and TRBJ2-7; 9 bases map to TRBD2. The germline V gene has CDR1 DFQATT and CDR2 SNEGSKA (reference sequence). The CDR3 has 15 amino acids. V was clipped by 3 bases and J by 0 bases; unmatched bases: 6. The CDR3 nucleotides are TGCAGTGCTAGGCCTAGCGGGGCCGTCTCCTACGAGCAGTACTTC. The encoded protein is CSARPSGAVSYEQYF.

This clonotype was found a few times. Little can be read into the size of this beta chain, an off-target read in a library designed for alpha chains. The V and J genes are TRBV7-8 and TRBJ2-3, with 12 bases fitting TRBD2. Germline V CDR1 and CDR2: SGHVS, FQNEAQ. The CDR3 is 16 residues long. V shed 3 bases, J shed 5 bases, and the junction held 6 bases outside the gene matches. As DNA, the CDR3 is TGTGCCAGCAGCTTTCTAGCGGGGGGGTATCAAGATACGCAGTATTTT. Translated: CASSFLAGGYQDTQYF.

Note on this clonotype: With the library built for alpha chains, this beta chain is off target and its frequency is not meaningful. The chain links TRBV5-1 to TRBJ2-2; 7 bases line up with TRBD1. Germline values: CDR1 SGHRS, CDR2 YFSETQ. The CDR3 has 13 residues. J was trimmed by 1 base and V by 8 bases; bases with no gene match: 2. The CDR3 DNA is TGCGCCAGTTGGACAGGGAACACCGGGGAGCTGTTTTTT. It is translated as CASWTGNTGELFF. Variable domain in full (rest from reference TRBV5-1 and TRBJ2-2): KAGVTQTPRYLIKTRGQQVTLSCSPISGHRSVSWYQQTPGQGLQFLFEYFSETQRNKGNFPGRFSGRQFSNSRSEMNVSTLELGDSALYLCASWTGNTGELFFGEGSRLTVL.

This clonotype was recorded only once. A library prepared for alpha chains yielded this beta chain as an off-target read; its size is of little meaning. V and J are TRBV5-4 and TRBJ2-2; D uncertain. Germline V gene data show CDR1 as SGHNT and CDR2 as YYREEE (reference sequence). The CDR3 has 14 amino acids. V shed 4 bases and J shed 5 bases, with 12 bases lying between them. In nucleotides, the CDR3 is TGTGCCAGCAGCGCCGGGTTCTCTACCGGGGAGCTGTTTTTT. Translation gives CASSAGFSTGELFF.

Comments on this clonotype: This beta chain is a stray read from a library made for alpha chains; its abundance is not meaningful. The genes are TRBV29-1 and TRBJ2-7, with a possible D match to TRBD1 (5 bases). Trimming left V 5 bases short and J 5 bases short, with 10 bases between. The germline V gene encodes CDR1 SQVTM and CDR2 ANQGSEA. This CDR3 region has 11 residues. The CDR3 bases are TGCAGCGTTATAAGGGGCCACGAGCAGTACTTC. It is translated as CSVIRGHEQYF.

Concerning this clonotype: The germline gene is not matched at one end of the junction; a read error may be the cause. This beta chain slipped into a library made for alpha chains as a stray read, so its size is not meaningful. The chain recombines TRBV18 with TRBJ2-1; weak D call: TRBD2 (5 bases). The CDR3 has 14 residues. CDR1 is KGHSH and CDR2 is LQKENI in the germline V gene. Here the CDR3 reads CASSPSSGGSELFF. The DNA of the CDR3 is TGTGCCAGCTCACCCAGTTCTGGCGGGTCCGAGCTGTTCTTC.

Concerning this clonotype itself: This beta chain represents an off-target read in a library built for alpha chains; its size is of limited meaning. The chain links TRBV5-1 to TRBJ2-3; TRBD2 matches 7 bases. The germline V gene has CDR1 SGHRS and CDR2 YFSETQ. The junction had 7 bases not matched to a gene; V was cut back by 0 bases and J by 0 bases. The CDR3 has 17 residues. CDR3 residues: CASSLESSGGSTDTQYF. Written as DNA, the CDR3 is TGCGCCAGCAGCTTGGAGTCTAGCGGAGGCAGCACAGATACGCAGTATTTT.

Comment on this clonotype: Because the library targeted alpha chains, this beta chain is an off-target read whose size means little. The chain has TRBV28 and TRBJ2-1, with TRBD2 identical over 14 bases. V shed 6 bases, J shed 2 bases, and the junction held 9 bases outside the gene matches. Germline V gene data show CDR1 as MDHEN and CDR2 as SYDVKM. The length of the CDR3 is 18 residues. This CDR3 reads CASSPLGLAGVAYNEQFF. In DNA form, the CDR3 reads TGTGCCAGCAGCCCCTTGGGACTAGCGGGAGTGGCCTACAATGAGCAGTTCTTC. The variable domain in full, with the rest retrieved from reference TRBV28 and TRBJ2-1, is DVKVTQSSRYLVKRTGEKVFLECVQDMDHENMFWYRQDPGLGLRLIYFSYDVKMKEKGDIPEGYSVSREKKERFSLILESASTNQTSMYLCASSPLGLAGVAYNEQFFGPGTRLTVL.

This clonotype was observed a few times. This beta chain came through as a stray read in a library set up for alpha chains, and its size says little. J is TRBJ2-1 and V is TRBV27; TRBD2 matches 12 bases. This CDR3 spans 19 amino acids. Trimming removed 6 bases from V and 1 base from J; junction bases left unmatched: 13. Germline V gene lookup returns CDR1 MNHEY and CDR2 SMNVEV (reference sequence). CDR3 protein: CASRNRLAGERGSYNEQFF. DNA of the CDR3: TGTGCCAGCAGAAACCGACTAGCGGGAGAGCGAGGGTCCTACAATGAGCAGTTCTTC.

This clonotype was seen more than once but under ten times. With the library built for alpha chains, this beta chain is off target and its frequency is not meaningful. The genes are TRBV5-1 and TRBJ1-1; 8 nucleotides agree with TRBD1. CDR1 is SGHRS and CDR2 is YFSETQ in the germline V gene. This CDR3 has 17 residues. The V gene end was trimmed by 3 bases and the J gene end by 3 bases; junction bases not matched to a gene: 13. CDR3 sequence reads: CASSSALSGTGHTEAFF. CDR3 bases: TGCGCCAGCAGCTCAGCGCTATCCGGGACAGGCCACACTGAAGCTTTCTTT.

Remarks on this clonotype: Little can be read into the size of this beta chain, an off-target read in a library designed for alpha chains. The chain recombines TRBV7-2 with TRBJ2-7, with D perhaps matching TRBD1 or TRBD2 (6 bases each). Trimming stripped 1 base from V and 3 bases from J, with 7 bases between. The CDR3 has 13 amino acids. The germline V gene encodes CDR1 SGHTA and CDR2 FQGNSA. The CDR3 here is CASSLEGGYEQYF. The CDR3 DNA follows: TGTGCCAGCAGCTTAGAGGGGGGCTACGAGCAGTACTTC.

By share, this clonotype ranks as large. Because this beta chain is a stray read in a library intended to capture alpha chains, its abundance should not be given much weight. This sequence joins TRBV7-8 and TRBJ1-1; D remains ambiguous. This CDR3 contains 13 residues. The V gene lost 1 base and the J gene lost 1 base, with 4 bases spanning the gap. Germline lookup yields CDR1 SGHVS and CDR2 FQNEAQ. This CDR3 reads CASSLVRNTEAFF. The DNA for the CDR3 is TGTGCCAGCAGCTTAGTGCGGAACACTGAAGCTTTCTTT.

As regards this clonotype: This beta chain is a stray read from a library made for alpha chains; its abundance is not meaningful. The chain carries TRBV5-1 and TRBJ2-2; no clear D gene. The CDR3 spans 15 residues. CDR1 is SGHRS, CDR2 YFSETQ, per germline. Trimming left V 1 base short and J 3 bases short, with 10 bases between. CDR3 nucleotide sequence: TGCGCCAGCAGCTTGATCGGCGGCTACACCGGGGAGCTGTTTTTT. Protein sequence: CASSLIGGYTGELFF.

This clonotype is categorized as large. Because this beta chain is a stray read in a library intended to capture alpha chains, its abundance should not be given much weight. The chain combines TRBV7-3 with TRBJ2-3; weak D call: TRBD1 (6 bases). The CDR3 contains 13 residues. Germline loops: CDR1 SGHTA, CDR2 FQGTGA. The germline V and J ends were trimmed by 5 bases and 8 bases, with 14 bases remaining between them. The CDR3 DNA follows: TGTGCCAGCAGCCCACCTGGGGGCCTTACGCAGTATTTT. Translating gives CASSPPGGLTQYF.

Notes on this clonotype: This beta chain is off target for a library built for alpha chains, so its abundance means little. The chain recombines TRBV12-5 with TRBJ2-3; D uncertain. The length of the CDR3 is 13 residues. V was shortened by 0 bases and J by 4 bases, with 5 bases between the two germline ends. Germline V gives CDR1 LGHNT, CDR2 FRNRAP. CDR3 DNA sequence: TGTGCTAGTGGTTTGGTAGGGTCAGATACGCAGTATTTT. Amino acid sequence: CASGLVGSDTQYF.

This clonotype was detected only a few times. Since the library was made to target alpha chains, this beta chain is a stray read and its abundance is not meaningful. The rearrangement links TRBV20-1 to TRBJ1-5; TRBD1 is a possible D gene (5 bases). The V gene lost 0 bases and the J gene lost 9 bases, with 21 bases spanning the gap. In germline, CDR1 is DFQATT, CDR2 SNEGSKA (reference sequence). This CDR3 is built from 16 residues. The CDR3: CSARDGQGLRERPQHF. The DNA of the CDR3 is TGCAGTGCTAGAGATGGACAAGGCCTCCGCGAGAGGCCCCAGCATTTT.

This clonotype turned up a few times. Within a library made for alpha chains, this beta chain is off target, and its count is uninformative. This chain joins TRBV2 and TRBJ2-7; D is ambiguous. The germline V and J ends were trimmed by 5 bases and 0 bases, with 11 bases remaining between them. This CDR3 region has 14 residues. Germline V gene sequence: CDR1 SNHLY, CDR2 FYNNEI. CDR3 DNA: TGTGCCAGCAGTTCCACCGCGAGCTCCTACGAGCAGTACTTC. It yields the protein CASSSTASSYEQYF.

This clonotype was observed a few times. The library was designed around alpha chains, so this beta chain is a stray read whose abundance carries little weight. This chain connects TRBV4-3 to TRBJ2-7; TRBD2 might be the D (5 bases). The germline CDR1 and CDR2 sequences are LGHNA and YSLEER. V shed 0 bases and J shed 7 bases, with 19 bases lying between them. This CDR3 is 16 amino acids long. The CDR3 here is CASSQELGLVTREQYF. CDR3 in DNA: TGCGCCAGCAGCCAAGAGCTGGGTCTAGTCACTAGGGAGCAGTACTTC.

This clonotype was detected only a few times. With the library built for alpha chains, this beta chain is off target and its frequency is not meaningful. V and J are TRBV7-2 and TRBJ2-1, with D possibly matching TRBD1 (5 bases). From germline, CDR1 is SGHTA and CDR2 FQGNSA. The CDR3 loop spans 15 amino acids. V lost 4 bases to trimming and J lost 4 bases, with 14 bases between them. CDR3 sequence reads: CASSYRQKSYNEQFF. The CDR3 DNA follows: TGTGCCAGCAGCTATCGACAGAAATCTTACAATGAGCAGTTCTTC. Combining the CDR3 with reference TRBV7-2 and TRBJ2-1 gives the whole variable domain GAGVSQSPSNKVTEKGKDVELRCDPISGHTALYWYRQSLGQGLEFLIYFQGNSAPDKSGLPSDRFSAERTGGSVSTLTIQRTQQEDSAVYLCASSYRQKSYNEQFFGPGTRLTVL.